This T cell receptor (beta chain) was identified in a study of neurological immune-mediated disorders. The study, taken as a whole, reports: The greatest degree of TCR clonal expansion was observed in HTLV-1-associated myelopathy, with the lowest in multiple sclerosis, below that of healthy controls. Among expanded clones, no CDR3 amino acid sequences were shared across subjects, a pattern suggesting private repertoires in all groups.

It was by 5'RACE with 10-nucleotide random UMIs that the cDNA was made. TCRdb redid the calling of the 5' RACE reads with MiXCR, one entry per CDR3 protein. In the table there are 35,000 to 40,000 distinct CDR3 sequences, 11% of which are singletons. The sorted libraries took about a million CD4+ or CD8+ T cells. This clonotype was recorded at least ten times. Its antigen is currently unknown. The V gene lost 3 bases and the J gene lost 0 bases, with 13 bases spanning the gap. Germline V gene lookup returns CDR1 SGHDT and CDR2 YYEEEE. The CDR3 spans 16 residues. Material for sequencing was CD4+ T cells from blood. This chain uses TRBV5-6 with TRBJ2-4; D perhaps matches TRBD2 (5 bases). The TCR comes from a woman between 25 and 40 years old with HTLV-1-associated myelopathy (HAM/TSP). The CDR3 nucleotides read TGTGCCAGCAGCTCACAGAGACTAAAAGCCAAAAACATTCAGTACTTC. Translating gives CASSSQRLKAKNIQYF.